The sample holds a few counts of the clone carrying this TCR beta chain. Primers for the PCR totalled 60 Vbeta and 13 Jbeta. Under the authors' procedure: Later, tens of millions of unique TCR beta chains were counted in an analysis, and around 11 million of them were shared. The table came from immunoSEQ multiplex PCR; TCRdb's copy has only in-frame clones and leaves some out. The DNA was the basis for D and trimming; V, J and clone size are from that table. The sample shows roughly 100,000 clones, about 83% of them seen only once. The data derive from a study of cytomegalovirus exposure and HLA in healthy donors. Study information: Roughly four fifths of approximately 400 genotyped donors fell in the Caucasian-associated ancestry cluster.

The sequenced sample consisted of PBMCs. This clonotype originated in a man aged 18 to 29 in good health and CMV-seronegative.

The CDR3 sequence: CASSPTGSGNTIYF. CDR3 coding DNA: TGCGCCAGCAGCCCGACAGGCTCTGGAAACACCATATATTTT. The chain recombines TRBV4-3 with TRBJ1-3; D perhaps matches TRBD1 (6 bases). Trimming took off 4 bases at V and 0 bases at J, with 7 bases between the two ends. This CDR3 comprises 14 residues. The V gene's germline CDR1 is LGHNA and CDR2 YSLEER.